This record covers a single TCR beta chain. This clonotype was recorded at least ten times. The antigen it binds to is not known. No much larger clone exists at a distance of one base, and base qualities are not known. These data originate in a study of T cell repertoires in cytomegalovirus infection (dated by TCRdb to about 2019). In the study overall: Donor HLA type was relevant to the analysis, as public TCR beta signatures indicated carriage of CMV infection together with the matching HLA type. What the authors observed across the whole study: In both this cohort and an independent roughly 350-donor cohort, the cumulative frequency of public TCR beta family members distinguished carriers of CMV infection plus the relevant HLA type. The ex vivo response was dominated by HLA-C-restricted CMV-specific TCR beta clonotypes, which also provided the single most frequent clonotype in two of eight donors.

Trimmed from V: 4 bases; trimmed from J: 4 bases; junction bases lacking a gene match: 3. Spanning cysteine to phenylalanine, the CDR3 consists of 13 amino acids. Only the CDR3 part of the read is kept: 39 bases, read in frame from the first base. CDR1 and CDR2 are read off the germline V gene (reference sequence) as LGHDT and YNNKEL. Sequencer: Illumina HiSeq 1500. The raw public data were reprocessed by TCRdb itself: fastp quality trimming at Q25, MiXCR clonotype calling, in-frame beta chains only. When rows share a CDR3 protein, they turn into one entry using the most common DNA and genes. The sample table contains approximately 250,000 distinct CDR3 sequences; only one count was recorded for around 6.4% of them. The ten largest clonotypes hold about 6.3% of the sample.

This sequence uses TRBV3-1 and TRBJ2-5, with 7 junctional bases fitting TRBD2. The sequence was collected from a human donor in good health (CMV status not recorded). Some clones in this sample may be carry-over from other donors' samples. Specimen: PBMCs. The base sequence is TGTGCCAGCAGCCGGGGGGGGTTAGAGACCCAGTACTTC. This is translated as CASSRGGLETQYF.